These 18 T cell receptor beta chains were all obtained from the same sample, sequenced in a study of T cells in Graves' hyperthyroidism and ophthalmopathy. TCR beta CDR3 region amplification was performed from RNA transcripts. RT-PCR in the first round (using the HTBI primer set) targeted the TCR CDR3. TCRdb fed the multiplex PCR reads into MiXCR, producing one record per CDR3 protein. The data show some 490,000 distinct CDR3 sequences, more than 15% seen once. Material: blood. The receptor set was obtained from a woman under 40 with Graves' ophthalmopathy.

This clonotype occurred a few times. Sequence at one end of the junction differs from germline and may be a read error. V and J are TRBV20-1 and TRBJ2-6; either TRBD1 or TRBD2 may supply D (5 bases each). The CDR3 is 12 residues long. Germline V gene data show CDR1 as DFQATT and CDR2 as SNEGSKA (reference sequence). CDR3 residues: CSATAGTNVGDF. The CDR3 DNA sequence: TGCAGTGCTACGGCTGGGACCAACGTCGGGGACTTC.

This clonotype was recorded many times. J is TRBJ2-1 and V is TRBV28; the match to TRBD1 covers 7 bases. Germline V gives CDR1 MDHEN, CDR2 SYDVKM. V trimming: 8 bases; J trimming: 0 bases; junction bases outside the gene matches: 10. The CDR3 spans 16 residues. CDR3 DNA sequence: TGTGCCAGCGACCCGGGACAGACGAACTCCTACAATGAGCAGTTCTTC. This sequence encodes CASDPGQTNSYNEQFF.

This clonotype was seen only a few times. The V gene is TRBV5-1, the J gene TRBJ2-5, with D unresolved. Looked up from germline, CDR1 is SGHRS and CDR2 is YFSETQ. V lost 1 base and J 1 base, leaving 11 bases between the germline ends. This CDR3 has 15 amino acids. The CDR3 sequence is CASSLFQPAQETQYF. CDR3 nucleotide sequence: TGCGCCAGCAGCTTGTTCCAGCCGGCCCAAGAGACCCAGTACTTC.

The chain employs TRBV5-5 and TRBJ2-1; TRBD2 aligns across 7 bases. Germline CDR1 is SGHKS and CDR2 is YYEKEE (reference sequence). The CDR3 is 15 amino acids. V shed 6 bases, J shed 5 bases, and the junction held 11 bases outside the gene matches. This chain's CDR3 is CASIPKAGVDNEQFF. The CDR3 DNA sequence: TGTGCCAGCATCCCAAAGGCGGGAGTCGACAATGAGCAGTTCTTC.

The chain carries TRBV19 and TRBJ1-3, with D perhaps matching TRBD1 (6 bases). This CDR3 has 19 amino acids. Germline CDR1 reads LNHDA; CDR2 reads SQIVND (reference sequence). Trimming removed 2 bases from V and 0 bases from J, with 20 bases in between. CDR3 residues: CASSIRGTSKPASGNTIYF. CDR3 bases: TGTGCCAGTAGTATAAGGGGGACCTCAAAACCCGCCTCTGGAAACACCATATATTTT.

This clonotype was seen a few times. The V gene is TRBV11-2, the J gene TRBJ1-3; D ambiguous. The CDR3 contains 13 residues. Between the trimmed V and J ends, which lost 1 base and 9 bases, there was a span of 10 bases. Germline lookup yields CDR1 SGHAT and CDR2 FQNNGV. CDR3 coding DNA: TGTGCCAGCAGCTTAGGCTCAGGAGGCACCATATATTTT. It codes for CASSLGSGGTIYF.

There are many counts of this clonotype. The chain employs TRBV18 and TRBJ2-1; D may match TRBD1 or TRBD2 (5 bases each). Trimming removed 5 bases at V and 6 bases at J, with 17 bases between. CDR1 KGHSH and CDR2 LQKENI come from the germline V gene. The CDR3 is made up of 15 amino acids. CDR3 DNA: TGTGCCAGCTCAGAAACCGGGACGCCATCCAATGAGCAGTTCTTC. This sequence encodes CASSETGTPSNEQFF.

This clonotype was counted between two and nine times. The rearrangement links TRBV4-3 to TRBJ2-3, with 8 positions matching TRBD1. V trimming: 1 base; J trimming: 1 base; junction bases outside the gene matches: 4. The CDR3 contains 16 residues. Germline CDR1 and CDR2: LGHNA and YSLEER. Here the CDR3 DNA reads TGCGCCAGCAGCCAAGTATGGGGACAGGGCACAGATACGCAGTATTTT. Translated, it gives CASSQVWGQGTDTQYF.

In its sample, this clonotype was seen many times. This chain links TRBV20-1 with TRBJ2-5; 7 bases align to TRBD1. Germline V lookup: CDR1 DFQATT, CDR2 SNEGSKA (reference sequence). This CDR3 spans 13 amino acids. Losses at the gene ends were 5 bases for V and 5 bases for J; bases not matched to a gene: 8. CDR3 sequence (DNA): TGCAGTGCTGACTACAGGGGAGCGGAGACCCAGTACTTC. It encodes CSADYRGAETQYF.

This clonotype was recorded many times. The chain links TRBV3-1 to TRBJ2-2, with 11 bases lining up with TRBD2. Germline V lookup: CDR1 LGHDT, CDR2 YNNKEL (reference sequence). The V and J ends lost 1 base and 2 bases, in that order; junction bases with no gene match: 0. The CDR3 is 16 amino acids. CDR3 loop: CASSQGLAGNTGELFF. In nucleotides, the CDR3 is TGTGCCAGCAGCCAAGGACTAGCGGGAAACACCGGGGAGCTGTTTTTT.

The table lists this clonotype with a count of one. This chain joins TRBV7-9 and TRBJ1-5, with D possibly TRBD1 on 6 matching bases. The CDR3 loop spans 14 amino acids. The V end lost 5 bases, the J end lost 4 bases, and 12 bases lay between the germline ends. CDR1 and CDR2 (germline): SEHNR, FQNEAQ (reference sequence). The CDR3 region is CASSNDRWNQPQHF. The CDR3 DNA reads as TGTGCCAGCAGCAACGACAGGTGGAATCAGCCCCAGCATTTT.

V usage is TRBV24-1 and J usage is TRBJ2-3; TRBD1 is a possible D gene (5 bases). The CDR3 loop spans 16 amino acids. Germline V gene sequence: CDR1 KGHDR, CDR2 SFDVKD. Trimming cost V 3 bases and J 1 base, with 13 bases left between them. The CDR3 bases are TGTGCCACCAGTGATGTCAGGGCAAAGGGCACAGATACGCAGTATTTT. Its protein product is CATSDVRAKGTDTQYF.

This clonotype showed up many times. This chain connects TRBV3-1 to TRBJ2-5; no definite D call. The CDR3 has 15 amino acids. Per germline, CDR1 LGHDT and CDR2 YNNKEL (reference sequence). V gave up 0 bases and J gave up 2 bases, with 10 bases separating them. This chain's CDR3 is CASSQEGNSQETQYF. CDR3 sequence (DNA): TGTGCCAGCAGCCAAGAGGGGAACTCTCAAGAGACCCAGTACTTC.

This clonotype was picked up many times. The chain carries TRBV11-1 and TRBJ2-1, with TRBD1 identical over 7 bases. Trimming removed 5 bases from V and 5 bases from J; junction bases left unmatched: 3. The CDR3 runs 13 residues. Germline V gene lookup returns CDR1 SGHAT and CDR2 FQDESV (reference sequence). CDR3 residues: CASSHDRDNEQFF. The CDR3 DNA reads as TGTGCCAGCAGCCATGACAGGGACAATGAGCAGTTCTTC.

The chain combines TRBV19 with TRBJ1-3, with D possibly TRBD1 on 6 matching bases. Germline V gene data show CDR1 as LNHDA and CDR2 as SQIVND (reference sequence). The CDR3 totals 18 residues. Trimming cost V 9 bases and J 0 bases, with 24 bases left between them. CDR3 sequence reads: CASRTTGIGRYSGNTIYF. The CDR3 nucleotides read TGTGCCAGCAGAACCACAGGGATCGGGCGATACTCTGGAAACACCATATATTTT.

The gene calls are TRBV6-2 or TRBV6-3 and TRBJ2-2, with D possibly being TRBD1 (5 bases). Between the trimmed V and J ends, which lost 4 bases and 6 bases, there was a span of 9 bases. This CDR3 is 13 amino acids long. CDR1 and CDR2 (germline): MNHEY, SVGEGT. In nucleotides, the CDR3 is TGTGCCAGCAGTTCGCTAGGGGCCGGGGAGCTGTTTTTT. The encoded protein is CASSSLGAGELFF.

This clonotype was seen many times. The chain joins TRBV11-3 to TRBJ2-1; TRBD2 matches 9 bases. CDR1 and CDR2 from the germline V gene are SGHNT and YENEEA. With 5 bases clipped from V and 7 bases from J, the junction kept 3 bases outside the gene matches. The CDR3 totals 13 residues. The CDR3 sequence: CASSRSGRNEQFF. The CDR3 DNA reads as TGTGCCAGCAGCAGGAGCGGGAGGAATGAGCAGTTCTTC.

This clonotype occurred a few times. A read error may account for a junction end that differs from germline. The chain joins TRBV6-2 or TRBV6-3 to TRBJ2-5; tentatively, D is TRBD2 (6 bases). The CDR3 loop spans 13 amino acids. The germline CDR1 and CDR2 sequences are MNHEY and SVGEGT. The CDR3 nucleotides read TGTGCCAGCAGTTACCGTACTAGCCAGGACCGCGACTTC. It yields the protein CASSYRTSQDRDF.